This T cell receptor beta chain was identified in a study of blood T cells in healthy people across ages. Germline V gene sequence: CDR1 SGHRS, CDR2 YFSETQ. The length of the CDR3 is 17 residues. The use of a sample-barcoded 5' primer and a J-beta primer mix characterized a second PCR of roughly 7 to 11 cycles. TCRdb used MiXCR to reprocess the 5' RACE reads, holding one entry per CDR3 protein. This sample yields about 720,000 distinct CDR3 sequences, of which roughly 25% are seen a single time; 3% to 4.5% belongs to the top ten. These records were also assigned to another study, of T cells of mothers and their children.

This TCR came from a boy between 10 and 17 years old in good health. V is TRBV5-1 and J is TRBJ2-5, with a tentative D call TRBD1 (6 bases). The J call could be wrong; TRBJ2-1 is a better fit for the DNA end. Sequenced input: blood. The CDR3 spells CASRDLLAGDTYNEQFF. CDR3 DNA sequence: TGCGCCAGCAGGGATCTTTTGGCCGGGGACACCTACAATGAGCAGTTCTTC.